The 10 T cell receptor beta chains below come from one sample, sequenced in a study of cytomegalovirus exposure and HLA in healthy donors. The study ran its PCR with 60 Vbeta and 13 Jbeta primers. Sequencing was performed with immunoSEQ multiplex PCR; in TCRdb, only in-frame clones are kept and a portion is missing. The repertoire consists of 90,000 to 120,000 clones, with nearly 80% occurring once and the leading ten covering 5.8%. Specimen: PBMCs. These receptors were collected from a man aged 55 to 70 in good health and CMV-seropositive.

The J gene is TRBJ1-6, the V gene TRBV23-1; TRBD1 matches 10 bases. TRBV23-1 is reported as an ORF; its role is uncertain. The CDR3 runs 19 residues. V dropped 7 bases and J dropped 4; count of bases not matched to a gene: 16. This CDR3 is CASIGLGTGDAFYNSPLHF. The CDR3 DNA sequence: TGCGCCAGCATCGGTCTCGGGACAGGGGACGCATTTTATAATTCACCCCTCCACTTT.

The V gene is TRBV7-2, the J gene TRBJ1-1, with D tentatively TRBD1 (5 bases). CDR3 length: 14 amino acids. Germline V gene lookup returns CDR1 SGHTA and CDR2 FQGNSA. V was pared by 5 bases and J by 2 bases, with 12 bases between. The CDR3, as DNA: TGTGCCAGCAGCACGCAAAGGGGAAACACTGAAGCTTTCTTT. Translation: CASSTQRGNTEAFF.

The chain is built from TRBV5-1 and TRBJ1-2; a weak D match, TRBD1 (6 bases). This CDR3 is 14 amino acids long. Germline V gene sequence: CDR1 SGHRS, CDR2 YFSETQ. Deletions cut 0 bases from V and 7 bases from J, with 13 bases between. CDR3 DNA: TGCGCCAGCAGCTTGGAAGGGACAACGGGTGGCTACACCTTC. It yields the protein CASSLEGTTGGYTF.

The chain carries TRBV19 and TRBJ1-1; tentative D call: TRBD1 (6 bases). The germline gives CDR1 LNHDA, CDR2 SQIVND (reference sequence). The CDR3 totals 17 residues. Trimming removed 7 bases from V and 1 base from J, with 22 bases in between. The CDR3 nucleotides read TGTGCCAGTACCTTACGCCGGGACACCCATGGGAACACTGAAGCTTTCTTT. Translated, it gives CASTLRRDTHGNTEAFF.

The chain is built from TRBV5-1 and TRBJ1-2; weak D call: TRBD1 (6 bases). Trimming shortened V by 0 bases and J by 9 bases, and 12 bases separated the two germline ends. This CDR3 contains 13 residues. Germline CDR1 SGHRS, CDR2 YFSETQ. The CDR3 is CASSLAEGESYTF. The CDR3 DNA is TGCGCCAGCAGCTTGGCCGAGGGGGAGAGCTACACCTTC. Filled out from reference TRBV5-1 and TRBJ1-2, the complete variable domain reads KAGVTQTPRYLIKTRGQQVTLSCSPISGHRSVSWYQQTPGQGLQFLFEYFSETQRNKGNFPGRFSGRQFSNSRSEMNVSTLELGDSALYLCASSLAEGESYTFGSGTRLTVV.

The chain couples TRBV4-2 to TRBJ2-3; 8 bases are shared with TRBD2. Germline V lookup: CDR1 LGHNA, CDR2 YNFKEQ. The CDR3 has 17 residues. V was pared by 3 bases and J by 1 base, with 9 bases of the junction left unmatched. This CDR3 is CASSHGGLGLGTDTQYF. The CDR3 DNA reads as TGTGCCAGCAGCCATGGGGGACTAGGTTTGGGCACAGATACGCAGTATTTT.

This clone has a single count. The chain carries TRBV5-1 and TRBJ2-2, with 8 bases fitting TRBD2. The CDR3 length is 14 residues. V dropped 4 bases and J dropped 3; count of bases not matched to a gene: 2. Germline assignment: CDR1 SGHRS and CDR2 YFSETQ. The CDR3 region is CASSLRGDTGELFF. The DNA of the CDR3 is TGCGCCAGCAGCCTGCGGGGGGACACCGGGGAGCTGTTTTTT. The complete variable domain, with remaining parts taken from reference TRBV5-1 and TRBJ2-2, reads KAGVTQTPRYLIKTRGQQVTLSCSPISGHRSVSWYQQTPGQGLQFLFEYFSETQRNKGNFPGRFSGRQFSNSRSEMNVSTLELGDSALYLCASSLRGDTGELFFGEGSRLTVL.

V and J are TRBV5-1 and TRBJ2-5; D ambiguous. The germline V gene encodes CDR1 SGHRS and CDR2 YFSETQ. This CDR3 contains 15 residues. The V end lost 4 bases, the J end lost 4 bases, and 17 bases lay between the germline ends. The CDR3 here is CASSRTGQPGETQYF. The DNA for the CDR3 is TGCGCCAGCAGCAGAACCGGCCAACCGGGAGAGACCCAGTACTTC.

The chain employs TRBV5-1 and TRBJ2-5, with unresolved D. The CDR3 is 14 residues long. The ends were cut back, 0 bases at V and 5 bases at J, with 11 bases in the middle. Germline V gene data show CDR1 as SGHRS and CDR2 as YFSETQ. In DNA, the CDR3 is TGCGCCAGCAGCTTGGGTACGTCTAGGGAGACCCAGTACTTC. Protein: CASSLGTSRETQYF.

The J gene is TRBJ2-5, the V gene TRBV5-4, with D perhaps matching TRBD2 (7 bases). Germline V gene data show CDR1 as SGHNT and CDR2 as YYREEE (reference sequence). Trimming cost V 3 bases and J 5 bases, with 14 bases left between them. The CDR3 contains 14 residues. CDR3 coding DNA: TGTGCCAGCAGCTCCGCTCGGGGGGCGGAGACCCAGTACTTC. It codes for CASSSARGAETQYF.